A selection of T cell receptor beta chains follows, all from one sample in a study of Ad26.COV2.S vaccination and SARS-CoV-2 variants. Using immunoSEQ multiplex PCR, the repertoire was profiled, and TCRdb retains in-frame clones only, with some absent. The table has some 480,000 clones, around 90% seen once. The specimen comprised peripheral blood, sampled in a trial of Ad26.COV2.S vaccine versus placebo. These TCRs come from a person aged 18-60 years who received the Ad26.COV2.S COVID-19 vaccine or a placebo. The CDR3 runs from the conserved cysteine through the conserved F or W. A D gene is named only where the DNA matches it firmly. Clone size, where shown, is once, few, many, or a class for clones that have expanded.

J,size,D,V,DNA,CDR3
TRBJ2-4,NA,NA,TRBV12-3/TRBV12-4,TGTGCCAGCAGTTTATCCGCCCGGGACCTACCTTACTTC,CASSLSARDLPYF
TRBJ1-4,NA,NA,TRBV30,TGTGCCTGGAGTAACCGACAGAGAACTAATGAAAAACTGTTTTTT,CAWSNRQRTNEKLFF
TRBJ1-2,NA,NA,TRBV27,TGTGCCAGCAGTTTGACCCACGAAGGCTACACCTTC,CASSLTHEGYTF
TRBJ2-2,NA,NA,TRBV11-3,TGTGCCAGCAGCTTATTCTCTCAAGGGGAGCTGTTTTTT,CASSLFSQGELFF
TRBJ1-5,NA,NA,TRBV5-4,TGTGCCAGCAGCTTCGGGCCCCAGCATTTT,CASSFGPQHF
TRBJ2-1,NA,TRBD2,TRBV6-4,TGTGCCAGCAGTGAGACTAGCGGGATATTCCGTGAGCAGTTCTTC,CASSETSGIFREQFF
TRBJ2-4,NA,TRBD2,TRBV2,TGTGCCAGCAGTGGAGGCGGGAGTCCCAAAAACATTCAGTACTTC,CASSGGGSPKNIQYF
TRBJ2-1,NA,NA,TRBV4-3,TGCGCCAGCAGCCAAGAGGCAACTCTCTCCCTCCCCTACAATGAGCAGTTCTTC,CASSQEATLSLPYNEQFF
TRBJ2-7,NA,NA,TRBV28,TGTGCCAGCAGGGGCTTTAGGACGGACGGTTCCTACGAGCAGTACTTC,CASRGFRTDGSYEQYF
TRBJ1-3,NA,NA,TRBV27,TGTGCCAGCAGTCCCCAGCTTCCCGGAAACACCATATATTTT,CASSPQLPGNTIYF
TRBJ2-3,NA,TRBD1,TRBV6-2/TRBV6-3,TGTGCCAGCAGTTCCGGGACAGGTGGGACAGATACGCAGTATTTT,CASSSGTGGTDTQYF
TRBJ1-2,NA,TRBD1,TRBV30,TGTGCCTGGAGGGGGACAGGGGGCTGGAGTGGCTACACCTTC,CAWRGTGGWSGYTF
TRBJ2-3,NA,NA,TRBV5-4,TGTGCCAGCAGCTTGAACCAGGGGCCGGTTGCCCCAGATACGCAGTATTTT,CASSLNQGPVAPDTQYF
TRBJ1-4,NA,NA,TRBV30,TGTGCCTGGAAGGAAGAGACAAACGAAAAACTGTTTTTT,CAWKEETNEKLFF
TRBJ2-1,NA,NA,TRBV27,TGTGCCAGCTCTTCCTCTAGCAACTCCTACAATGAGCAGTTCTTC,CASSSSSNSYNEQFF
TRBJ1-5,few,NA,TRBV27,TGTGCCAACAGCTCGACAGCGGGACCCCATAGCAATCAGCCCCAGCATTTT,CANSSTAGPHSNQPQHF
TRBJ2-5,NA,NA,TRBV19,TGTGCCAGTACACAGGTCCGGGGCGGGACCCAGTACTTC,CASTQVRGGTQYF
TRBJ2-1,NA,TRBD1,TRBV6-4,TGTGCCAGCAGTGACGGGGACAGCTCCTACAATGAGCAGTTCTTC,CASSDGDSSYNEQFF
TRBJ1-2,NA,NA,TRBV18,TGTGCCAGCTCACCATTGGACGGCTACACCTTC,CASSPLDGYTF
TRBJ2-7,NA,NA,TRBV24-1,TGTGCCACCAGTGAACGGGGAACCTACGAGCAGTACTTC,CATSERGTYEQYF
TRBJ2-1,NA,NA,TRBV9,TGTGCCAGCAGCGGGCCCGGACGGAGCAATGAGCAGTTCTTC,CASSGPGRSNEQFF
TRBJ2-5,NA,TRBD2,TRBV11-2,TGTGCCAGCAGCTTAACGGCCGGGACTAGCGGGAGGGGACAAGAGACCCAGTACTTC,CASSLTAGTSGRGQETQYF
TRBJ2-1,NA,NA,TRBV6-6,TGTGCCAGCCACAGCGCGGAAAGGAATGAGCAGTTCTTC,CASHSAERNEQFF
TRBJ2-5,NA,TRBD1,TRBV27,TGTGCCAGCAGTTTGCGATCCAGGGGGCATGAGACCCAGTACTTC,CASSLRSRGHETQYF
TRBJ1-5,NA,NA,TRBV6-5,TGTGCCAGCAGACAGCCCAATCAGCCCCAGCATTTT,CASRQPNQPQHF
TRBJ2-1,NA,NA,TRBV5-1,TGCGCCAGCAGAAATACAGGGAATGAGCAGTTCTTC,CASRNTGNEQFF
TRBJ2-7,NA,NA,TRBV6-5,TGTGCCAGCAGTAATACCTACGAGCAGTACTTC,CASSNTYEQYF
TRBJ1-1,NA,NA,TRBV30,TGTGCCTGGAGCCCCAGGGACGCCGACCTCATGAACACTGAAGCTTTCTTT,CAWSPRDADLMNTEAFF
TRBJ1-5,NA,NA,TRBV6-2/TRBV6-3,TGTGCCAGCAGTTACCTCGGGAGCAATCAGCCCCAGCATTTT,CASSYLGSNQPQHF
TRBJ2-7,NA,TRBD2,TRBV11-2,TGTGCCAGCAGTTCGGAGTGGTCCGGGACTAGCTCCTACGAGCAGTACTTC,CASSSEWSGTSSYEQYF
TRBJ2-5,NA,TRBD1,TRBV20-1,TGCAGTGCAAGGGGACAGGGCGGCCAGTACTTC,CSARGQGGQYF
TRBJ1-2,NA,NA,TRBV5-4,TGTGCCAGCAGCTTGTCCGGGCCTACTACGGGCGGCTACACCTTC,CASSLSGPTTGGYTF
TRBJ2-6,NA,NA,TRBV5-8,TGTGCCAGCAGCTTTGGATTTACTGGGGCCAACGTCCTGACTTTC,CASSFGFTGANVLTF
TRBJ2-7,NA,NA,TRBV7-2,TGTGCCAGCAGCCAGACCACTGCAGCCTACGAGCAGTACTTC,CASSQTTAAYEQYF
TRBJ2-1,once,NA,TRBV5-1,TGCGCCAGCAGCTTGTCGGGGAGAAGCGCCTACAATGAGCAGTTCTTC,CASSLSGRSAYNEQFF
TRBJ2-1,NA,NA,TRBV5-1,TGCGCCAGCAGCTTGGGGGTCGGGGGCCCCAATGAGCAGTTCTTC,CASSLGVGGPNEQFF
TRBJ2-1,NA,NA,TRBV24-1,TGTGCCACCAGTATAGGCGGGAACAATGAGCAGTTCTTC,CATSIGGNNEQFF
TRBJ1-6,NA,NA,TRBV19,TGTGCCAGTAGTATTGCGGACTTATATAATTCACCCCTCCACTTT,CASSIADLYNSPLHF
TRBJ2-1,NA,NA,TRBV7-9,TGTGCCAGCAGCGCCCAGGACACCTACAATGAGCAGTTCTTC,CASSAQDTYNEQFF
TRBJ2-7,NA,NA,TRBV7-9,TGTGCCAGCAGCGCCCGCGACCGACAGGCCTACGAGCAGTACTTC,CASSARDRQAYEQYF
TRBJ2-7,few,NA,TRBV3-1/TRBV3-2,TGTGCCAGCAGCCAAACCCCCGAAAGTCTTGGAGAGCAGTACTTC,CASSQTPESLGEQYF
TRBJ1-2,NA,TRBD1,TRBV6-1,TGTGCCAGCAGTGAGTCGGACAGGGGGCTCTATGGCTACACCTTC,CASSESDRGLYGYTF
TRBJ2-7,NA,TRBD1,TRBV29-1,TGCAGCGTTGGGGGACAGGGCACCTACGAGCAGTACTTC,CSVGGQGTYEQYF
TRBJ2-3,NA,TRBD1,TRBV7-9,TGTGCCAGCAGCTGGGACAGGGGGCCCCGAAGGAGCACAGATACGCAGTATTTT,CASSWDRGPRRSTDTQYF
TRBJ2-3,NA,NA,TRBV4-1,TGCGCCAGCAGCCAATCAGAAGGACTAGGGGGAGCAGATACGCAGTATTTT,CASSQSEGLGGADTQYF
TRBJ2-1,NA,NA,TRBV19,TGTGCCAGTAGTATTGGGCAGGGATTTGGCAATGAGCAGTTCTTC,CASSIGQGFGNEQFF
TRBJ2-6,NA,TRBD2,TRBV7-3,TGTGCCAGCAGCTCTGGTAGCGGGAAATCTGGGGCCAACGTCCTGACTTTC,CASSSGSGKSGANVLTF
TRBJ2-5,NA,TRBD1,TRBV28,TGTGCCAGCTTCCGGCAGGGGGCGCGGGAGACCCAGTACTTC,CASFRQGARETQYF
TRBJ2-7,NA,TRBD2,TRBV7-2,TGTGCCAGCAGCCCGGGGACTAGCGGGGCCGGAGAGCAGTACTTC,CASSPGTSGAGEQYF
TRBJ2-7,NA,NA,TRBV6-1,TGTGCCAGCAGTGACGGCGAGCAGTACTTC,CASSDGEQYF
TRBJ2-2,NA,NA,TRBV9,TGTGCCAGCAGCGTAGGAGGCGCCGGGGAGCTGTTTTTT,CASSVGGAGELFF
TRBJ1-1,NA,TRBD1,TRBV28,TGTGCCAGCGTTAACAGGGGCTCGAACACTGAAGCTTTCTTT,CASVNRGSNTEAFF
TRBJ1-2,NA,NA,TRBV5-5,TGTGCCAGCAGCTTCTCTACTAACTATGGCTACACCTTC,CASSFSTNYGYTF
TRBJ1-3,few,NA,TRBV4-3,TGCGCCAGCAGCCAAGATTTACAAACTGGAAACACCATATATTTT,CASSQDLQTGNTIYF
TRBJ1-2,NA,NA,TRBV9,TGTGCCAGCCGGAGGGCAGCAACACAAGGGAATGGCTACACCTTC,CASRRAATQGNGYTF